This TCR beta chain was documented in a study of identifying expanded T cells in peripheral blood. Germline assignment: CDR1 MDHEN and CDR2 SYDVKM. The CDR3 consists of 13 residues. The V end was cut by 6 bases, the J end by 3 bases, with 11 bases between. No infections or other immune events were documented during collection. About this clone: Its antigen remains unidentified.

Study-wide results and caveats: Over around two and four weeks, about 17 and 20 clones changed, versus around 1.3 between replicates. Variance in clone template counts between roughly 2-week samples significantly increased with total template count across all healthy donors.

The method was immunoSEQ multiplex PCR; TCRdb's version includes in-frame clones alone and lacks a portion of them. The table has approximately 80,000 clones, roughly four fifths seen once. The rearrangement joins TRBV28 to TRBJ1-1; maybe TRBD1 (5 bases). Sequenced input: blood. The clonotype originates from a person aged 18 to 70 in good health. The CDR3 reads CASRGGWYTEAFF. CDR3 DNA sequence: TGTGCCAGCAGGGGGGGTTGGTACACTGAAGCTTTCTTT.